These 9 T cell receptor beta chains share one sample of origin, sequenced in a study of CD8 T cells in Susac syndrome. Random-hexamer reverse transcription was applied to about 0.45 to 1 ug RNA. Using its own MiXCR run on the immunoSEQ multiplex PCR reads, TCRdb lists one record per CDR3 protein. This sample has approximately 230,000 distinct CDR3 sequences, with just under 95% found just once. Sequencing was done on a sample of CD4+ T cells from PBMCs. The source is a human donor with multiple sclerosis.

The CDR3 region is CASSLWTGRGTGELFF. DNA for the CDR3: TGTGCCAGCAGTCTCTGGACAGGACGTGGCACCGGGGAGCTGTTTTTT. The gene calls are TRBV28 and TRBJ2-2; TRBD1 matches at 7 bases. The CDR3 is made up of 16 amino acids. Germline trimming cut 5 bases from V and 4 bases from J; bases unmatched to any gene: 10. Germline CDR1 and CDR2: MDHEN and SYDVKM.

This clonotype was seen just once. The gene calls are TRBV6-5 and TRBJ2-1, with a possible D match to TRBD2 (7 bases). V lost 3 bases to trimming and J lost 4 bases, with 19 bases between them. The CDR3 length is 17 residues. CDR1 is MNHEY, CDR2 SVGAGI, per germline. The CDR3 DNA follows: TGTGCCAGCAGTTATTACCTGGGGGGGCTTTCTTACAATGAGCAGTTCTTC. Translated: CASSYYLGGLSYNEQFF.

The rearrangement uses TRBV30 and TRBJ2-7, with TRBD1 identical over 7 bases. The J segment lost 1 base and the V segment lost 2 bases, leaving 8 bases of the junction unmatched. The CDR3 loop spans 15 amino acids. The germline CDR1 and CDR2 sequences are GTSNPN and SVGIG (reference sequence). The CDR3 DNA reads TGTGCCTGGAGTCCGGATTTGGGACAGTCCTACGAGCAGTACTTC. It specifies CAWSPDLGQSYEQYF. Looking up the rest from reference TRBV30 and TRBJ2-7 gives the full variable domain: SQTIHQWPATLVQPVGSPLSLECTVEGTSNPNLYWYRQAAGRGLQLLFYSVGIGQISSEVPQNLSASRPQDRQFILSSKKLLLSDSGFYLCAWSPDLGQSYEQYFGPGTRLTVT.

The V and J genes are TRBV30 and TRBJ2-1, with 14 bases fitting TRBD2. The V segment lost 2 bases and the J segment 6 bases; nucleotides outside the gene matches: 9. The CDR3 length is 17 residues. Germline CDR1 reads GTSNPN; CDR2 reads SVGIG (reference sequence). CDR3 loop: CAWSFRLAGGPANEQFF. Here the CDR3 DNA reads TGTGCCTGGAGTTTCCGACTAGCGGGAGGGCCGGCCAATGAGCAGTTCTTC.

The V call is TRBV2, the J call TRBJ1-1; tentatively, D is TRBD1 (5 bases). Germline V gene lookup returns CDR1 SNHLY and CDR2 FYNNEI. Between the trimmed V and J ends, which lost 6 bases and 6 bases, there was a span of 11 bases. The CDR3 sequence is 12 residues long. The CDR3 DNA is TGTGCCAGCAGGCCCGACAGATCTGAAGCTTTCTTT. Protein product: CASRPDRSEAFF.

CDR3 sequence: CASSSGAVGRRNTEAFF. The CDR3 region has the DNA TGTGCCAGCAGCTCAGGCGCGGTAGGGAGGCGGAACACTGAAGCTTTCTTT. This chain connects TRBV5-4 to TRBJ1-1; no reliable D call. V was clipped by 3 bases and J by 1 base, with 19 bases between them. CDR3 length: 17 residues. In germline, CDR1 is SGHNT, CDR2 YYREEE (reference sequence).

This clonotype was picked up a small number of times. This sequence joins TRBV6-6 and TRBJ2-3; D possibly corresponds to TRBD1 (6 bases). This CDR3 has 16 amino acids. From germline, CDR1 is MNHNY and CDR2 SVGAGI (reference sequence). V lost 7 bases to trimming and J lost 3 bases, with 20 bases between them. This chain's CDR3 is CASTRMQGRPTDTQYF. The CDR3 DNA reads TGTGCCAGCACCCGTATGCAGGGGCGGCCAACAGATACGCAGTATTTT.

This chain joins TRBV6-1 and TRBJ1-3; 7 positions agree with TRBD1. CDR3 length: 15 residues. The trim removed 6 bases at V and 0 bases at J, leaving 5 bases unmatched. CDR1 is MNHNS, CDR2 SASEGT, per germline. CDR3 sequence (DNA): TGTGCCAGCAGAGGGGACAGCTTCTCTGGAAACACCATATATTTT. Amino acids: CASRGDSFSGNTIYF.

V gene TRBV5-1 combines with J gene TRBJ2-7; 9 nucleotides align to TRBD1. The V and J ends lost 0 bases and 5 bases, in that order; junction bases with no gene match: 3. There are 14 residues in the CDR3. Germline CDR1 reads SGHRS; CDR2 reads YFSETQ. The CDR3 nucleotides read TGCGCCAGCAGCTTGGGGACAGGGGTCCACGAGCAGTACTTC. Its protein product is CASSLGTGVHEQYF.